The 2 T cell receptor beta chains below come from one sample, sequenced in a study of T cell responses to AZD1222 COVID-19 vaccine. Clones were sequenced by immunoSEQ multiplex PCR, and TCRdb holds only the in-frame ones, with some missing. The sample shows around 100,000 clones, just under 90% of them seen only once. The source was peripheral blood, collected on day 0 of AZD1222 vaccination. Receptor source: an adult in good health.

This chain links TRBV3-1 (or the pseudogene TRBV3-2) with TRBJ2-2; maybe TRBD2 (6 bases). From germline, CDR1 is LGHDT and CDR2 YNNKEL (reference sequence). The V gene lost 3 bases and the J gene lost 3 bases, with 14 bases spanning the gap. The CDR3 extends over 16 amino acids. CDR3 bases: TGTGCCAGCAGCCAGGAGGGGCAGGGAGACACCGGGGAGCTGTTTTTT. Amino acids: CASSQEGQGDTGELFF.

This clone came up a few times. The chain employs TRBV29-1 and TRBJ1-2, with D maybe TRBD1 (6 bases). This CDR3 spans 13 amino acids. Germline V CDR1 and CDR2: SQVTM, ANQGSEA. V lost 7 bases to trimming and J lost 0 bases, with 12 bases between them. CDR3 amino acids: CSAGQIANYGYTF. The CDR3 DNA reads TGCAGCGCAGGACAGATAGCTAACTATGGCTACACCTTC.